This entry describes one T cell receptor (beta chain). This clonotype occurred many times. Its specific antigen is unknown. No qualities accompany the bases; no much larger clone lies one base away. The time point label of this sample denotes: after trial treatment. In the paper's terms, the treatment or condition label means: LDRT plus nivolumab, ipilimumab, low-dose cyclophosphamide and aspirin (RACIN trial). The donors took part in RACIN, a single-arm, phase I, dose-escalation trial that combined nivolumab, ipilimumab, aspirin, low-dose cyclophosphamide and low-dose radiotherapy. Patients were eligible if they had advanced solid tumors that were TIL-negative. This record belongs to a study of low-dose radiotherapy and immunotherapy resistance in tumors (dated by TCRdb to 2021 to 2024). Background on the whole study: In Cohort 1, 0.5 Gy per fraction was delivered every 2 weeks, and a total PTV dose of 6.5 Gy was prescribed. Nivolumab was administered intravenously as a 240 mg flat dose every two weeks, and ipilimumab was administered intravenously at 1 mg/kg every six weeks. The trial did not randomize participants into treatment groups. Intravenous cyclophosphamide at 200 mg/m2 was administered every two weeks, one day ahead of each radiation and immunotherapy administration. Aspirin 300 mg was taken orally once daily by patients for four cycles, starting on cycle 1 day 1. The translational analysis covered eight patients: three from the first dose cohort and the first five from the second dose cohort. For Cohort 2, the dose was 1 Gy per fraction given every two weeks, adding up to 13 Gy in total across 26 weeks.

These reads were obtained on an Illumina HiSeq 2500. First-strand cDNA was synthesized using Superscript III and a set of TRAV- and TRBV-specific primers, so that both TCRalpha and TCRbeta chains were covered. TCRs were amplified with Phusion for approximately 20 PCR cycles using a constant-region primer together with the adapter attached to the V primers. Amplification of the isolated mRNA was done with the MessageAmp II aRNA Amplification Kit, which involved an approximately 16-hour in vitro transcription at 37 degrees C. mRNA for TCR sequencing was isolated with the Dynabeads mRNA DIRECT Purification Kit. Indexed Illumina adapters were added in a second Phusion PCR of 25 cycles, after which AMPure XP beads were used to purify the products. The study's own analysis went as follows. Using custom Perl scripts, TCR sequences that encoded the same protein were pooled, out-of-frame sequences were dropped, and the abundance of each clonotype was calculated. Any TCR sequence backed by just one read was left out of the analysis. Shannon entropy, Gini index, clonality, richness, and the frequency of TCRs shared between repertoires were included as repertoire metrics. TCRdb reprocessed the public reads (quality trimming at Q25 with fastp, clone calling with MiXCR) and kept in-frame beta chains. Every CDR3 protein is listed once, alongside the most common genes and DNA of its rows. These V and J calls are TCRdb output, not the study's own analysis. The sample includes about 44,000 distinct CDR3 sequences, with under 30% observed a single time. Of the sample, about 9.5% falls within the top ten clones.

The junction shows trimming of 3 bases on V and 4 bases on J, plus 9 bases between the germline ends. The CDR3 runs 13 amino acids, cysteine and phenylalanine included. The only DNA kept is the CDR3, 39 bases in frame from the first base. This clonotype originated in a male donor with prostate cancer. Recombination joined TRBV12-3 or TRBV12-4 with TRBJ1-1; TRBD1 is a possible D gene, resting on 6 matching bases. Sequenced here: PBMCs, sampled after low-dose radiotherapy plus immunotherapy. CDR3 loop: CASSFKGGTEAFF. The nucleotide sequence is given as TGTGCCAGCAGTTTTAAAGGGGGCACTGAAGCTTTCTTT.